This TCR beta chain was identified in a study of blood T cells in healthy people across ages. The germline CDR1 and CDR2 sequences are SGHRS and YFSETQ. The CDR3 is 15 amino acids. V dropped 4 bases and J dropped 4; count of bases not matched to a gene: 6. This clonotype was observed a few times. Together with a sample-barcoded 5' primer, a J-beta primer mix was included in a second PCR lasting about 6 to 11 cycles. TCRdb analysed the 5' RACE reads with MiXCR anew, one entry per CDR3 protein. Among 650,000 to 1,000,000 distinct CDR3 sequences, about 46% were seen once, and the ten largest hold less than 20%.

This clonotype originated in an elderly man in good health. Sequencing was done on a sample of blood. The chain uses TRBV5-1 and TRBJ2-2; 8 bases are shared with TRBD2. As DNA, the CDR3 is TGCGCCAGCAGCACTAGCGGCACCATCACCGGGGAGCTGTTTTTT. It encodes CASSTSGTITGELFF. The variable domain in full, completed from reference TRBV5-1 and TRBJ2-2, reads KAGVTQTPRYLIKTRGQQVTLSCSPISGHRSVSWYQQTPGQGLQFLFEYFSETQRNKGNFPGRFSGRQFSNSRSEMNVSTLELGDSALYLCASSTSGTITGELFFGEGSRLTVL.